The present T cell receptor (beta chain) was sequenced within a study of ipilimumab plus nivolumab after autologous stem cell transplantation (dated by TCRdb to about 2021). For context, the study as a whole: A median of roughly five ipilimumab doses and 8 nivolumab doses was received by trial patients. The DLBCL cohort included primary refractory and relapsed disease, with 18-month progression-free survival of roughly 89% and 26% respectively. Patients with high-risk diffuse large B cell lymphoma, mature T cell lymphoma, or multiple myeloma undergoing autologous transplant were enrolled in the trial. Some 35 patients made up the trial's intent-to-treat population. The paper's findings and limits, for the study overall: The authors stated that profiles of the T cell receptor repertoire, regulatory T cell phenotype and gut microbiota provided a biologic rationale for studying this approach further. The authors concluded that combined checkpoint inhibition appeared tolerable when used as consolidation after transplant.

This clone has just one count. This clone's antigen is unknown. Per-base quality was not reported, and no clone a single base away is much larger than it. Cut back by 0 bases and 1 base, the V and J ends lie 9 bases apart. The germline V gene encodes CDR1 PRHDT and CDR2 FYEKMQ (reference sequence). The CDR3 runs 15 residues from the cysteine to the phenylalanine. Solely the CDR3 DNA is kept, with 45 bases framed from the first base. Starting 14 to 28 days after the autologous transplant, patients began checkpoint therapy, which included ipilimumab at 1 mg/kg intravenously on day 1 of selected weeks. Patients received nivolumab at 3 mg/kg intravenously on day 1 of weeks 1, 4, 7, 10, and every two weeks through week 26. This Phase Ib clinical trial tested ipilimumab plus nivolumab, a combined checkpoint inhibition, as consolidation after autologous stem cell transplantation. Libraries were prepared through the immunoSEQ multiplex PCR assay. In its TCRdb copy, this immuneACCESS table keeps in-frame sequences only and misses some clones. Where compared with another copy, unresolved V genes explain less than half of these, and the others have no known cause. The sample table shows under 15,000 clones, and roughly three quarters are seen once. Approximately 30% of the sample is held by the ten biggest clonotypes.

This specimen consisted of PBMCs, obtained in a trial of ipilimumab plus nivolumab as post-transplant consolidation. The V and J genes are TRBV13 and TRBJ1-2, with TRBD1 tentatively as D gene (5 bases match). This clonotype originated in a male donor with diffuse large B-cell lymphoma. For the CDR3, the sequence is CASSLGQDSNYGYTF. The bases are TGTGCCAGCAGCTTAGGCCAAGACAGTAACTATGGCTACACCTTC. Reference TRBV13 and TRBJ1-2 proteins supply the regions before and after the CDR3; the full variable domain is: AAGVIQSPRHLIKEKRETATLKCYPIPRHDTVYWYQQGPGQDPQFLISFYEKMQSDKGSIPDRFSAQQFSDYHSELNMSSLELGDSALYFCASSLGQDSNYGYTFGSGTRLTVV.